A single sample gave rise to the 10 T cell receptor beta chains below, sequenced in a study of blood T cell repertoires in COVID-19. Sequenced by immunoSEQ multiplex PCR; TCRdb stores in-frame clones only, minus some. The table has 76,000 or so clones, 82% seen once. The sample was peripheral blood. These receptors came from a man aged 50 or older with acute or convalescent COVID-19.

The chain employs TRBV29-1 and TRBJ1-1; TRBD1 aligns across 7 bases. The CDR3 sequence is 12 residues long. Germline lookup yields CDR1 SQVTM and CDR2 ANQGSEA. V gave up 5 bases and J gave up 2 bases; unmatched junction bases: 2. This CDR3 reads CSVYRGNTEAFF. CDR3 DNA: TGCAGCGTTTACAGGGGTAACACTGAAGCTTTCTTT.

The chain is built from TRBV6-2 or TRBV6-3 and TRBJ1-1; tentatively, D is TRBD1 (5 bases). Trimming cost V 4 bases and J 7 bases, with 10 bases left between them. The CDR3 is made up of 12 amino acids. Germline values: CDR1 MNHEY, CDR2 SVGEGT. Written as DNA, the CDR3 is TGTGCCAGCAGTTGGGGGGGTATTGAAGCTTTCTTT. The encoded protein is CASSWGGIEAFF.

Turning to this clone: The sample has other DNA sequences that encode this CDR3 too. In DNA, the CDR3 is TGTGCCAGCAGTTTATCGAGGAACACTGAAGCTTTCTTT. It encodes CASSLSRNTEAFF. This chain connects TRBV27 to TRBJ1-1; D not certain. The CDR3 spans 13 residues. V shed 0 bases and J shed 1 base, with 3 bases lying between them. Looked up from germline, CDR1 is MNHEY and CDR2 is SMNVEV (reference sequence).

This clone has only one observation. The CDR3 here is CASSRGSGGADTQYF. The CDR3 bases are TGTGCCAGTAGTAGAGGAAGCGGGGGGGCAGATACGCAGTATTTT. The chain employs TRBV19 and TRBJ2-3; 10 nucleotides match TRBD2. Germline V gives CDR1 LNHDA, CDR2 SQIVND (reference sequence). V lost 4 bases and J lost 4; bases outside the gene matches: 5. The CDR3 runs to 15 residues.

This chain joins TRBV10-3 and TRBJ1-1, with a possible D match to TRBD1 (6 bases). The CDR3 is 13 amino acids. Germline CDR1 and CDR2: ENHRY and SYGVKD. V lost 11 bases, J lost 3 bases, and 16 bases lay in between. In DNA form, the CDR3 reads TGTGCCGCTAAGGCAGGGGCGTACACTGAAGCTTTCTTT. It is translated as CAAKAGAYTEAFF.

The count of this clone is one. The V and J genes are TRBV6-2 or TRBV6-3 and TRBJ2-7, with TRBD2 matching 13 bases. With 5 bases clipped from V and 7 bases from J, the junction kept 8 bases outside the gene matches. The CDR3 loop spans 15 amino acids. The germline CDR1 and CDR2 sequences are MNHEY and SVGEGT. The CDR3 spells CASSNGLAGVLEQYF. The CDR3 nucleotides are TGTGCCAGCAGTAACGGACTAGCGGGAGTGCTAGAGCAGTACTTC.

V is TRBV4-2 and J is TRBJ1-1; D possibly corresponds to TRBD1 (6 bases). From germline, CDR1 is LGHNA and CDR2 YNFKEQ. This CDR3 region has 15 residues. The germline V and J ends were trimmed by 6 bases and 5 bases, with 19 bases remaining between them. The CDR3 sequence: CASSREPSTGTEAFF. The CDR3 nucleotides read TGTGCCAGCAGTCGCGAACCAAGTACAGGGACTGAAGCTTTCTTT.

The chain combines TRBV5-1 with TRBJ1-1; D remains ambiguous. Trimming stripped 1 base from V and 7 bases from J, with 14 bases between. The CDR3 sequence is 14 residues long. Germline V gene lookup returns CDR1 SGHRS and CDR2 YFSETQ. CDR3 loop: CASSLTGEAVEAFF. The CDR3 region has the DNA TGCGCCAGCAGCTTGACCGGGGAAGCCGTTGAAGCTTTCTTT. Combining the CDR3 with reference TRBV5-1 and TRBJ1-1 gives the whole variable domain KAGVTQTPRYLIKTRGQQVTLSCSPISGHRSVSWYQQTPGQGLQFLFEYFSETQRNKGNFPGRFSGRQFSNSRSEMNVSTLELGDSALYLCASSLTGEAVEAFFGQGTRLTVV.

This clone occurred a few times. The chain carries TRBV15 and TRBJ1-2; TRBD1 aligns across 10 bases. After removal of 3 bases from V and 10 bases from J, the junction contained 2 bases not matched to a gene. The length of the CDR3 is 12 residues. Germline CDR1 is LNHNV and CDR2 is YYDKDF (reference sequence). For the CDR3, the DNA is TGTGCCACCAGCAGGGACAGGGGGGACTACACCTTC. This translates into CATSRDRGDYTF. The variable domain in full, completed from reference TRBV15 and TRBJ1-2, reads DAMVIQNPRYQVTQFGKPVTLSCSQTLNHNVMYWYQQKSSQAPKLLFHYYDKDFNNEADTPDNFQSRRPNTSFCFLDIRSPGLGDTAMYLCATSRDRGDYTFGSGTRLTVV.

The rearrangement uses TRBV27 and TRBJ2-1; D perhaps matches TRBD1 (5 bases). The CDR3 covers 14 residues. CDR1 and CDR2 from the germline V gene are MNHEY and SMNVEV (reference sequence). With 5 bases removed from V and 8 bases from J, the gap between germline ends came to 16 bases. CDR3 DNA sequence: TGTGCCAGCAGTCCCTGGACACTAACGGATGAGCAGTTCTTC. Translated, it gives CASSPWTLTDEQFF.